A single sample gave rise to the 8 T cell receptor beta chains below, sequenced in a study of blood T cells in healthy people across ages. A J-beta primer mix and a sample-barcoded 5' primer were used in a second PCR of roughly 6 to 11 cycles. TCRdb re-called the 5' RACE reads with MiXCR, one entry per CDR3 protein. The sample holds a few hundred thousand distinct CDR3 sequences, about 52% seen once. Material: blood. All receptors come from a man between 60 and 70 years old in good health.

Written as DNA, the CDR3 is TGTGCCAGCTCACCCCTGGACAGGGTAAACTATGGCTACACCTTC. Encoded protein: CASSPLDRVNYGYTF. The rearrangement joins TRBV18 to TRBJ1-2; 8 bases line up with TRBD1. Unmatched junction bases numbered 5, after V lost 3 bases and J lost 2 bases. CDR3 size: 15 residues. The germline gives CDR1 KGHSH, CDR2 LQKENI.

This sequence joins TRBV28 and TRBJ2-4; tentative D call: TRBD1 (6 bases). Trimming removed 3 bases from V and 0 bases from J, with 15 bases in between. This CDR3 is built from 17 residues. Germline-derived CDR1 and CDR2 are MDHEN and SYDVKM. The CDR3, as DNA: TGTGCCAGCAGTTTGGACGGACAGACCATAGCCAAAAACATTCAGTACTTC. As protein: CASSLDGQTIAKNIQYF.

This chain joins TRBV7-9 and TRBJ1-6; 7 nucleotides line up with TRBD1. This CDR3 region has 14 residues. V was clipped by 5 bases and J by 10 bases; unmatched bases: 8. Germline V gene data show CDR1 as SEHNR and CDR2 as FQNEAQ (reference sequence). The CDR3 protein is CASSQQGRRSPLHF. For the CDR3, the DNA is TGTGCCAGCAGCCAACAGGGGAGACGGTCACCCCTCCACTTT.

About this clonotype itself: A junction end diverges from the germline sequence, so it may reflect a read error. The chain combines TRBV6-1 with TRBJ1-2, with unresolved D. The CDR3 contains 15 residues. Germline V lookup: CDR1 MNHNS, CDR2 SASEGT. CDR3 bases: TGTGCCAGCAGCAAGCTCGGGAGCATCTACTATAGCTACACCTTC. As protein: CASSKLGSIYYSYTF.

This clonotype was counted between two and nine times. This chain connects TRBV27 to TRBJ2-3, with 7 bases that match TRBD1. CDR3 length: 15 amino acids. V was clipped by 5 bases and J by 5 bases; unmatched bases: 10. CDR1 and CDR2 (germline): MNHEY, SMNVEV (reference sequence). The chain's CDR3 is CASSRRGGSKDTQYF. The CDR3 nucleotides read TGTGCCAGCAGTCGTAGAGGGGGCTCGAAAGATACGCAGTATTTT.

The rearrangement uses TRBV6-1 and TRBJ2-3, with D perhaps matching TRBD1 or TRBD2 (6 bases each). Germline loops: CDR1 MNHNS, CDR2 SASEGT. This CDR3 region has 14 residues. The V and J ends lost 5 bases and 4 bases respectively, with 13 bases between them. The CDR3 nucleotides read TGTGCCAGCAGTTCCTTAGGGGGGTCAGATACGCAGTATTTT. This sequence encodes CASSSLGGSDTQYF.

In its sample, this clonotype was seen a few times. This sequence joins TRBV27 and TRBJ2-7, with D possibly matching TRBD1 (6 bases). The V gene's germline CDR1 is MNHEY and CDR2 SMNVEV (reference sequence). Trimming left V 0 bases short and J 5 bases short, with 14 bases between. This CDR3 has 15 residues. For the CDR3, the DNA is TGTGCCAGCAGTTTATCGAGAACAGGGTACGACGAGCAGTACTTC. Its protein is CASSLSRTGYDEQYF.

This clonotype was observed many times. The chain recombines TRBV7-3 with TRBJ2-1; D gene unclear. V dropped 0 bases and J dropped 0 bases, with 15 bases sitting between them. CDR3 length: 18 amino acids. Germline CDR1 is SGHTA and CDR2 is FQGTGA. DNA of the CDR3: TGTGCCAGCAGCTTAACAGGAACGCCCTGGAGCTCCTACAATGAGCAGTTCTTC. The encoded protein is CASSLTGTPWSSYNEQFF. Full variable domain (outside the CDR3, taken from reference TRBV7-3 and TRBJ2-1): GAGVSQTPSNKVTEKGKYVELRCDPISGHTALYWYRQSLGQGPEFLIYFQGTGAADDSGLPNDRFFAVRPEGSVSTLKIQRTERGDSAVYLCASSLTGTPWSSYNEQFFGPGTRLTVL.